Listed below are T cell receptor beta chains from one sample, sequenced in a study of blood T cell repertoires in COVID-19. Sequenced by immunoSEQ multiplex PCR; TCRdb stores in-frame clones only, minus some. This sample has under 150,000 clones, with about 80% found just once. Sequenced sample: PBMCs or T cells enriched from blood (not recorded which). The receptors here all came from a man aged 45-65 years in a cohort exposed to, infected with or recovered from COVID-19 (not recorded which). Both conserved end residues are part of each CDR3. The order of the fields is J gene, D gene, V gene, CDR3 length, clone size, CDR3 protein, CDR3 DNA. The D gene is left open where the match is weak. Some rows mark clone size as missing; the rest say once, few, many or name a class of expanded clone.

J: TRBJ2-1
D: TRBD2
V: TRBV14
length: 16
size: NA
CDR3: CASSQDGGGPRNEQFF
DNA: TGTGCCAGCAGCCAAGATGGGGGAGGGCCTAGGAATGAGCAGTTCTTC

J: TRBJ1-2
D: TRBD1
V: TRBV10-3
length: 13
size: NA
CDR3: CATRNRDSYGYTF
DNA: TGTGCCACTAGAAATCGGGACAGCTATGGCTACACCTTC

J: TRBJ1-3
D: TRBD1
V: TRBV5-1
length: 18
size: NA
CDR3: CASSLGQGEARPGNTIYF
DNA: TGCGCCAGCAGCTTGGGACAGGGAGAGGCGCGACCTGGAAACACCATATATTTT

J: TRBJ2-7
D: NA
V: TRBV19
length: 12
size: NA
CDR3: CASSFPGYEQYF
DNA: TGTGCCAGTAGTTTTCCGGGCTACGAGCAGTACTTC

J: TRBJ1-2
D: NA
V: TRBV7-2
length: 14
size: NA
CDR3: CASSFGEGIGGYTF
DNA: TGTGCCAGCAGCTTTGGGGAGGGGATAGGTGGCTACACCTTC

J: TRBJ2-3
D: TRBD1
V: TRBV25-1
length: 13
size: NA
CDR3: CACRQGHTDTQYF
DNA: TGTGCCTGTCGACAGGGACACACAGATACGCAGTATTTT

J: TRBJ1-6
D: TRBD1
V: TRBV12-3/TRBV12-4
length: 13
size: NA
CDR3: CASSQGANSPLHF
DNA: TGTGCCAGCAGTCAGGGGGCTAATTCACCCCTCCACTTT

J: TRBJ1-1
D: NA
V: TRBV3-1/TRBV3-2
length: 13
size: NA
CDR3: CASSQLMNTEAFF
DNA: TGTGCCAGCAGCCAACTAATGAACACTGAAGCTTTCTTT

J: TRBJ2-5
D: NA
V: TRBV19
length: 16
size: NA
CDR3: CASSKTDGSWSETQYF
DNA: TGTGCCAGTAGTAAAACGGATGGCTCCTGGAGTGAGACCCAGTACTTC

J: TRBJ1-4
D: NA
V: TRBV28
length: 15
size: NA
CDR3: CASSLSRDNEEKLFF
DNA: TGTGCCAGCAGCCTCAGCCGGGACAATGAAGAAAAACTGTTTTTT

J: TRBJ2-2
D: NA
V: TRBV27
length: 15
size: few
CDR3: CASSPGWTNTGELFF
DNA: TGTGCCAGCAGTCCCGGGTGGACGAACACCGGGGAGCTGTTTTTT

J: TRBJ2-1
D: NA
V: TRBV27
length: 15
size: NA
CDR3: CASSFGGVSYNEQFF
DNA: TGTGCCAGCAGTTTCGGCGGGGTCTCCTACAATGAGCAGTTCTTC

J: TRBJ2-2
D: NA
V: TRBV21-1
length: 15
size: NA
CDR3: CAKTPGQGNTGELFF
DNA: TGTGCTAAGACCCCGGGACAGGGTAACACCGGGGAGCTGTTTTTT

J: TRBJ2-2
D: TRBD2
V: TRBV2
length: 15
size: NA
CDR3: CASSGGGVGTGELFF
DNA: TGTGCCAGCAGTGGGGGAGGGGTCGGCACCGGGGAGCTGTTTTTT

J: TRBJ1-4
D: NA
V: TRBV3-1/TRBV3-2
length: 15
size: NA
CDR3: CASRQTGSTNEKLFF
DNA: TGTGCCAGCAGGCAAACGGGGTCCACTAATGAAAAACTGTTTTTT

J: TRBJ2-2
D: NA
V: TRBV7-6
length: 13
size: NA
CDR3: CASGRGLDGELFF
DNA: TGTGCCAGTGGCCGGGGGTTGGACGGGGAGCTGTTTTTT

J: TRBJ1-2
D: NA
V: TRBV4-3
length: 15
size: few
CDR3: CASSQDRQGIHGYTF
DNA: TGCGCCAGCAGCCAAGATAGGCAGGGAATCCATGGCTACACCTTC

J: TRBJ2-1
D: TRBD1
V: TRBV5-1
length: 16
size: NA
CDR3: CASSWTGQDKYNEQFF
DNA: TGCGCCAGCAGCTGGACGGGACAGGACAAATACAATGAGCAGTTCTTC

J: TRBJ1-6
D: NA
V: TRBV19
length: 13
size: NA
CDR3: CASSDSYNSPLHF
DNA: TGTGCCAGTAGCGACAGCTATAATTCACCCCTCCACTTT

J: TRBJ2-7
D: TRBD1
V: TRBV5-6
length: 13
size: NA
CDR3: CANPTGSSYEQYF
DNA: TGTGCCAACCCGACAGGGAGCTCCTACGAGCAGTACTTC

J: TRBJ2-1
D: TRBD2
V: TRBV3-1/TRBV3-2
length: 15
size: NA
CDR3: CASSQVSAGYNEQFF
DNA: TGTGCCAGCAGCCAAGTATCAGCGGGGTACAATGAGCAGTTCTTC

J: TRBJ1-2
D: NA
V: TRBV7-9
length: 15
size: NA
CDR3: CASSPGTVRGGGYTF
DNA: TGTGCCAGCAGCCCAGGGACCGTGAGGGGAGGCGGCTACACCTTC

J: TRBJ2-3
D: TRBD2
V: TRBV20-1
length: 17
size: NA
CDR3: CSASDRMLAGGPSGQYF
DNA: TGCAGTGCTAGTGATAGAATGCTAGCGGGAGGGCCTTCGGGGCAGTATTTT

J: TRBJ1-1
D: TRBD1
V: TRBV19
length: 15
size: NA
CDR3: CASSGGQTLATEAFF
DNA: TGTGCCAGTAGTGGGGGACAGACCTTGGCCACTGAAGCTTTCTTT

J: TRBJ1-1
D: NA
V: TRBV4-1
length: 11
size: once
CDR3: CASSPGLGAFF
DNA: TGCGCCAGCAGCCCGGGACTGGGGGCTTTCTTT

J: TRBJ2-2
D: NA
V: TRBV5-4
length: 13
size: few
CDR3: CASVSRGSGELFF
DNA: TGTGCCTCCGTTAGCAGGGGCAGCGGGGAGCTGTTTTTT

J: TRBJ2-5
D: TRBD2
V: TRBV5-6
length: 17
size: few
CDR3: CASSLGLAGGVKETQYF
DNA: TGTGCCAGCAGCTTGGGGCTAGCGGGAGGAGTCAAAGAGACCCAGTACTTC

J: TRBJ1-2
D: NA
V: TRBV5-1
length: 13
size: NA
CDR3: CASSPGIGDGYTF
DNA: TGCGCCAGCAGCCCCGGGATTGGAGATGGCTACACCTTC

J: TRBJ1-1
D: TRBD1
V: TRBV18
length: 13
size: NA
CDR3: CASSPVQGAEAFF
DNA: TGTGCCAGCTCACCAGTGCAGGGGGCTGAAGCTTTCTTT

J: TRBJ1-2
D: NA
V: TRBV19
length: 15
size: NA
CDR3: CASSILSTQVGGYTF
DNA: TGTGCCAGTAGTATTCTGTCTACTCAGGTCGGAGGCTACACCTTC

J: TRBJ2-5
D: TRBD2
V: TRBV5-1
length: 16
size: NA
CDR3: CASSLGGLVLQETQYF
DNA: TGCGCCAGCAGCTTGGGGGGACTAGTCCTCCAAGAGACCCAGTACTTC

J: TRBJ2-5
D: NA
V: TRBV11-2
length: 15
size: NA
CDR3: CASSLFYRGQETQYF
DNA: TGTGCCAGCAGCTTATTTTATAGGGGTCAAGAGACCCAGTACTTC

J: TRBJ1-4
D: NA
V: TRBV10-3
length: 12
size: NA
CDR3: CAIGPTNEKLFF
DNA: TGTGCCATCGGCCCAACTAATGAAAAACTGTTTTTT

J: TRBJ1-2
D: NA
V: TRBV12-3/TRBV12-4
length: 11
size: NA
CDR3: CASSLQVGYTF
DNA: TGTGCCAGCAGTTTACAGGTTGGCTACACCTTC

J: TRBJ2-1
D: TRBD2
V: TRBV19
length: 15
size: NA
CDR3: CASSPLAGGPDEQFF
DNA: TGTGCCAGTAGTCCGTTAGCGGGAGGGCCGGATGAGCAGTTCTTC

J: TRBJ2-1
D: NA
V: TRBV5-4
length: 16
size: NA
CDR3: CASSLAGSATYNEQFF
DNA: TGTGCCAGCAGCTTGGCCGGGAGTGCAACTTACAATGAGCAGTTCTTC

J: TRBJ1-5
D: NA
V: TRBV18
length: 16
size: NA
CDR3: CASSPPNRDSNQPQHF
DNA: TGTGCCAGCTCACCACCCAACCGGGATAGCAATCAGCCCCAGCATTTT

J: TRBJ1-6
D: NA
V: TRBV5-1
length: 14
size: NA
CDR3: CASRQGFDNSPLHF
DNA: TGCGCCAGCAGACAGGGCTTCGATAATTCACCCCTCCACTTT

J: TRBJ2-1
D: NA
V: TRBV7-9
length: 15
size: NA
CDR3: CASSPPAQGSSEQFF
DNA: TGTGCCAGCAGTCCTCCGGCCCAGGGATCCAGCGAGCAGTTCTTC

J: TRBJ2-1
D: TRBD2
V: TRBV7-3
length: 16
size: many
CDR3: CASSPGLAGPLNEQFF
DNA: TGTGCCAGCAGCCCCGGACTAGCGGGACCCCTCAATGAGCAGTTCTTC

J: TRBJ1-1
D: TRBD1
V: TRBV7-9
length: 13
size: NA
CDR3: CASSLGTGGQAFF
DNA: TGTGCCAGCAGCTTAGGGACAGGAGGACAAGCTTTCTTT

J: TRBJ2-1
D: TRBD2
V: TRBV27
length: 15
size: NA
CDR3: CASSLERGTYNEQFF
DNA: TGTGCCAGCAGTTTAGAGCGGGGGACCTACAATGAGCAGTTCTTC

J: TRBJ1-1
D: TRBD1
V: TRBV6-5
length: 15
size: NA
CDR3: CASIQTGGGWGEAFF
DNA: TGTGCCAGCATTCAGACAGGGGGAGGATGGGGTGAAGCTTTCTTT

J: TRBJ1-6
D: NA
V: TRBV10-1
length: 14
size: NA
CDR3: CASSETGRNSPLHF
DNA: TGCGCCAGCAGTGAGACAGGGCGGAATTCACCCCTCCACTTT

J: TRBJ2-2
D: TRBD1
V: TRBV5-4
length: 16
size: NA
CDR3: CASSFRTGLFTGELFF
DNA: TGTGCCAGCAGCTTTAGGACAGGGCTTTTCACCGGGGAGCTGTTTTTT

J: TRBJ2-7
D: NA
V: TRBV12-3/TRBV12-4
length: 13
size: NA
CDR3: CASSSAVSYEQYF
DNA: TGTGCCAGCTCTTCAGCGGTTTCCTACGAGCAGTACTTC

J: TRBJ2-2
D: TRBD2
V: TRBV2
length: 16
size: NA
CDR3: CASSEYVGRATGELFF
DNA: TGTGCCAGCAGTGAATATGTCGGGAGGGCCACCGGGGAGCTGTTTTTT

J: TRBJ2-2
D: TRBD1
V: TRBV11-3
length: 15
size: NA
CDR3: CASSLGTGNTGELFF
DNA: TGTGCCAGCAGCCTCGGGACAGGGAACACCGGGGAGCTGTTTTTT

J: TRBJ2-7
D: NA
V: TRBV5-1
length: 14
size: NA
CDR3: CASSLYAGSYEQYF
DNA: TGCGCCAGCAGCTTGTACGCGGGGTCCTACGAGCAGTACTTC

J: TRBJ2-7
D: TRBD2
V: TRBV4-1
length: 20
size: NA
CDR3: CASSLKKVGMVAGVIYEQYF
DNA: TGCGCCAGCAGCCTCAAAAAAGTCGGCATGGTAGCGGGAGTGATCTACGAGCAGTACTTC

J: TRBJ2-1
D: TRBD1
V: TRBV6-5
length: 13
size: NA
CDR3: CASSRDRYNEQFF
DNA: TGTGCCAGCAGCCGGGACAGGTACAATGAGCAGTTCTTC

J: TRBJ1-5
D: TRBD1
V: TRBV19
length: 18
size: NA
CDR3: CASRPGGTGGLYNQPQHF
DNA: TGTGCCAGTAGACCGGGGGGGACAGGGGGCCTTTACAATCAGCCCCAGCATTTT

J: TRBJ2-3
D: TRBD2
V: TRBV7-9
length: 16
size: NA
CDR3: CASSLRTEAGADTQYF
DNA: TGTGCCAGCAGCTTAAGGACGGAAGCGGGGGCAGATACGCAGTATTTT

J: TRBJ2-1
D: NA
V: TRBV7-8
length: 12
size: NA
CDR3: CASSSDSNEQFF
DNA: TGTGCCAGCAGCTCCGACTCCAATGAGCAGTTCTTC

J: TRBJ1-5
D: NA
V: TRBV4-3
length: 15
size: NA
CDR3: CASSQDHSSNQPQHF
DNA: TGCGCCAGCAGCCAAGATCACAGCTCTAATCAGCCCCAGCATTTT

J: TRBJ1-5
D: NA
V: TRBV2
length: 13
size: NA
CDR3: CASRISGPGPQHF
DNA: TGTGCCAGCAGGATATCAGGGCCGGGGCCCCAGCATTTT

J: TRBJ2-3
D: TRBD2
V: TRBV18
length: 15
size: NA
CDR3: CASSTRGGSADTQYF
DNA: TGTGCCAGCTCGACCCGCGGGGGGAGTGCAGATACGCAGTATTTT

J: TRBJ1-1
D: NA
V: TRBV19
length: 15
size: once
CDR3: CASGTGDLRYTEAFF
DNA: TGTGCCAGTGGAACAGGAGACCTTAGATACACTGAAGCTTTCTTT

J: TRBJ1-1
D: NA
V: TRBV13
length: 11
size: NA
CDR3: CASSLAAEAFF
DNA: TGTGCCAGCAGCTTAGCAGCTGAAGCTTTCTTT